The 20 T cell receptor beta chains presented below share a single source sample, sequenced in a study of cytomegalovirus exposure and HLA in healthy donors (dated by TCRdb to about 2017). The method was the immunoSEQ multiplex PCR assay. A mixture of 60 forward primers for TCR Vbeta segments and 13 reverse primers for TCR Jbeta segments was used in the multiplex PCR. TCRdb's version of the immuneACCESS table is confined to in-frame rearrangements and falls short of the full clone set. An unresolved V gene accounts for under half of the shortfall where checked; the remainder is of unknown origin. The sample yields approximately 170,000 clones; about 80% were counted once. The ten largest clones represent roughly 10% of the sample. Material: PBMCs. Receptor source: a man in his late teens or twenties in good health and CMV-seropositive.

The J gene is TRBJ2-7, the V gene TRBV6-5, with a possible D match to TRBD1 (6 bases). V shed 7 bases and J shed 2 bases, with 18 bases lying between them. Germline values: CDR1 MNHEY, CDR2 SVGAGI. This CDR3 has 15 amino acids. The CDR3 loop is CASTVTRDTTYEQYF. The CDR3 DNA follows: TGTGCCAGCACTGTAACCCGGGACACCACCTACGAGCAGTACTTC.

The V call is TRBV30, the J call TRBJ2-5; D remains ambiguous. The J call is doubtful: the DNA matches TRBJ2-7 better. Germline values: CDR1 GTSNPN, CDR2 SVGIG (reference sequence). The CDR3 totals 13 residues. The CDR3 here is CAWSVLVPYEQYF. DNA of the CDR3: TGTGCCTGGAGTGTACTTGTACCCTACGAGCAGTACTTC.

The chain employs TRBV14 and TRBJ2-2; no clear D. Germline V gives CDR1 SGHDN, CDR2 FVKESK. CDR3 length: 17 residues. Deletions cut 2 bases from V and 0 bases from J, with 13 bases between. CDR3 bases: TGTGCCAGCAGCCAAAATCCCCAGGCAGCGAACACCGGGGAGCTGTTTTTT. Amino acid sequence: CASSQNPQAANTGELFF. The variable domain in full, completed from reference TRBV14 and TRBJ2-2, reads EAGVTQFPSHSVIEKGQTVTLRCDPISGHDNLYWYRRVMGKEIKFLLHFVKESKQDESGMPNNRFLAERTGGTYSTLKVQPAELEDSGVYFCASSQNPQAANTGELFFGEGSRLTVL.

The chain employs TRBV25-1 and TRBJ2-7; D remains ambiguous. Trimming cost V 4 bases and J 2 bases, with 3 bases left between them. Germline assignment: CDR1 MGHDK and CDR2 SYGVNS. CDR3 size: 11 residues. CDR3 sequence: CASSGPYEQYF. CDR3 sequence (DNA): TGTGCCAGCAGTGGGCCCTACGAGCAGTACTTC.

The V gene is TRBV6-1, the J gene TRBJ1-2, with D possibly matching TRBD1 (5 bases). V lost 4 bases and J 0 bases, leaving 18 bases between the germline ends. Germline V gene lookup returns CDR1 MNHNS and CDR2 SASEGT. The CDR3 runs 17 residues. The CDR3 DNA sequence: TGTGCCAGCAGTGTGCTTTGGGGCGTCTTAGCTAACTATGGCTACACCTTC. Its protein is CASSVLWGVLANYGYTF.

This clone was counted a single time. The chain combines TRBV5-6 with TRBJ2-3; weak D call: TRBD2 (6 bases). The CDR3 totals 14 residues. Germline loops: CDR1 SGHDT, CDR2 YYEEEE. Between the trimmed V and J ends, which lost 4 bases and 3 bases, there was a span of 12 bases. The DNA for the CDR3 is TGTGCCAGCAGCCAAAGTGGGGGGACAGATACGCAGTATTTT. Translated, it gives CASSQSGGTDTQYF.

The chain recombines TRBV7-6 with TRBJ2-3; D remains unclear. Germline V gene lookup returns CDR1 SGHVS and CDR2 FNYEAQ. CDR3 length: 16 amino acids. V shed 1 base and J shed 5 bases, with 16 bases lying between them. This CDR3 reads CASSLVAALEEDTQYF. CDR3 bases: TGTGCCAGCAGCTTAGTGGCAGCCCTCGAGGAAGATACGCAGTATTTT.

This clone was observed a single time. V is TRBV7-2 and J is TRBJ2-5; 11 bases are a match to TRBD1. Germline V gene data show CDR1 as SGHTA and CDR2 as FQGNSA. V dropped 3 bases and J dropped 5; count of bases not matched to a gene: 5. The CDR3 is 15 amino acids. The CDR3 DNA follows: TGTGCCAGCAGCTTGGACAGGGGGCAGGTTGAGACCCAGTACTTC. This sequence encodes CASSLDRGQVETQYF.

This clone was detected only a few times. The CDR3 region is CASSSLNQPQHF. In nucleotides, the CDR3 is TGTGCCAGCAGCTCCCTCAATCAGCCCCAGCATTTT. The genes are TRBV7-9 and TRBJ1-5; the D is unclear. CDR3 length: 12 amino acids. Germline V gives CDR1 SEHNR, CDR2 FQNEAQ (reference sequence). Trimming cost V 4 bases and J 3 bases, with 4 bases left between them.

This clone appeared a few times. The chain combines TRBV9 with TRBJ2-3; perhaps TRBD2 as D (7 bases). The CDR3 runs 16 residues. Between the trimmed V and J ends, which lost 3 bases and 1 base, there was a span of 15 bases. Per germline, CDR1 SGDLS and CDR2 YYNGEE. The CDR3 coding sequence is TGTGCCAGCAGCGGCCTTGGGGGGGGGCGCACAGATACGCAGTATTTT. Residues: CASSGLGGGRTDTQYF. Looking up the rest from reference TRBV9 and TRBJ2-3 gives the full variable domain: DSGVTQTPKHLITATGQRVTLRCSPRSGDLSVYWYQQSLDQGLQFLIQYYNGEERAKGNILERFSAQQFPDLHSELNLSSLELGDSALYFCASSGLGGGRTDTQYFGPGTRLTVL.

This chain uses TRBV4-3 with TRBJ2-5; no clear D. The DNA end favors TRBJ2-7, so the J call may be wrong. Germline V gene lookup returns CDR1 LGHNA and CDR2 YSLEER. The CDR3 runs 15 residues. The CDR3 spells CASSQDTRSSYEQYF. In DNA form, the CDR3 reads TGCGCCAGCAGCCAAGATACGAGGAGCTCCTACGAGCAGTACTTC.

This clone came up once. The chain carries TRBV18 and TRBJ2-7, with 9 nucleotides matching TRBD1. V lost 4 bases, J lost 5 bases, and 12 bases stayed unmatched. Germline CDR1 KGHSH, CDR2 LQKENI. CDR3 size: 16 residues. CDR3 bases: TGTGCCAGCTCACTTCTTCAACAGGGGGCTATCGACGAGCAGTACTTC. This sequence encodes CASSLLQQGAIDEQYF.

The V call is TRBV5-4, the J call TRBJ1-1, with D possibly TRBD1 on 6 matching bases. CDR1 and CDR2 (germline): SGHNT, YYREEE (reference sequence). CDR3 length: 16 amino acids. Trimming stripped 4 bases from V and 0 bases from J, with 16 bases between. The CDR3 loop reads CASSPGGGSMNTEAFF. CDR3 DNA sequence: TGTGCCAGCAGCCCTGGCGGGGGCTCAATGAACACTGAAGCTTTCTTT.

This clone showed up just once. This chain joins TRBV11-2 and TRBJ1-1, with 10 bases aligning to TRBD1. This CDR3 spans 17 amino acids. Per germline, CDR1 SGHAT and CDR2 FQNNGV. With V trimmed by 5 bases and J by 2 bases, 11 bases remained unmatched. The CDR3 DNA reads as TGTGCCAGCAGCGCCCAATCCGGGACAGGGGTAAACACTGAAGCTTTCTTT. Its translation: CASSAQSGTGVNTEAFF.

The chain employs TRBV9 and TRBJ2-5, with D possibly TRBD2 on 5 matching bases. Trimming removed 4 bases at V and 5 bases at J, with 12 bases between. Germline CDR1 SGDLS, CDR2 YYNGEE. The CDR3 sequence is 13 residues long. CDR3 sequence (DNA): TGTGCCAGCAGCCCGGGGTCGGGTGAGACCCAGTACTTC. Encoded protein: CASSPGSGETQYF.

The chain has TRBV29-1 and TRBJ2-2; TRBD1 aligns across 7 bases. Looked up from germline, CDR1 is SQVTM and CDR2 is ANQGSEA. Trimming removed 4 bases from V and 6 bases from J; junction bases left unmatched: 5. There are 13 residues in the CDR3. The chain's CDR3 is CSVGGQGAGELFF. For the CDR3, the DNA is TGCAGCGTTGGAGGGCAGGGGGCCGGGGAGCTGTTTTTT.

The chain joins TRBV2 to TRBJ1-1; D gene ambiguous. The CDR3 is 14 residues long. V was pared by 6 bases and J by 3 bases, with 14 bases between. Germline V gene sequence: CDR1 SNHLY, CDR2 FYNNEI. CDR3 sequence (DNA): TGTGCCAGCAGACCGGGGAGCTGGTACACTGAAGCTTTCTTT. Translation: CASRPGSWYTEAFF.

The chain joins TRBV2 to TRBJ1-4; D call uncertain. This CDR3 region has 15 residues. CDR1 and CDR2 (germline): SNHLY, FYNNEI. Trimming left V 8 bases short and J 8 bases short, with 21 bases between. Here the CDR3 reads CASSSEGGVGEKLFF. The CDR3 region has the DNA TGTGCCAGCTCTTCTGAGGGTGGGGTAGGAGAAAAACTGTTTTTT.

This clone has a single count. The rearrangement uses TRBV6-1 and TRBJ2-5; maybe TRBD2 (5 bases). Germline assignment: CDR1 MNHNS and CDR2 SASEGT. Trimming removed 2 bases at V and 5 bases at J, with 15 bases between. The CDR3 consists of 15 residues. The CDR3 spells CASSEILGSGETQYF. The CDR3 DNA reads TGTGCCAGCAGTGAAATTTTGGGGTCGGGGGAGACCCAGTACTTC.

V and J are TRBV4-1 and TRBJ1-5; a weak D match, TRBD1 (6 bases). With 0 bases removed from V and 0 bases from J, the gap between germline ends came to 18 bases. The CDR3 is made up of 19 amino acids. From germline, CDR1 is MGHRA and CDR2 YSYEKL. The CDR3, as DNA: TGCGCCAGCAGCCAAGATAGCTTAGGGACACTTTATAGCAATCAGCCCCAGCATTTT. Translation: CASSQDSLGTLYSNQPQHF.